A single TCR beta chain is shown here with its context. There are many counts of this clonotype. Its antigen is still unknown. Per-base quality was not reported, and no clone a single base away is much larger than it. The record originates from a study of T cells in Graves' hyperthyroidism and ophthalmopathy (dated by TCRdb to the late 2010s). For the study in its entirety: Peripheral blood samples were taken at the time of initial diagnosis, prior to any treatment. To identify distinguishing TCR V-J signatures, a discovery cohort of 95 to 100 patients was used, comprising fewer than 45 with Graves' ophthalmopathy and roughly 60 with stable Graves' hyperthyroidism. Whether ophthalmopathy could be predicted prospectively was tested in an independent validation cohort made up of approximately 19 hyperthyroidism patients plus 17 patients who later progressed to ophthalmopathy. For training and testing, the 100 or so patients in the discovery cohort were randomly divided in a 7:3 ratio. In roughly six Graves' hyperthyroidism patients, the study also compared T-cell repertoires from thyroid tissue with T-cell repertoires from blood. After sampling, hyperthyroidism patients received methimazole starting at 30 mg daily, and ophthalmopathy patients received high-dose intravenous methylprednisolone. According to the paper, TCR Vbeta CDR3 sequencing was carried out on roughly 130 peripheral blood samples, which came from approximately 41 ophthalmopathy, about 75 hyperthyroidism and roughly 17 progressor patients. The research as a whole found: No statistical method was used to set the sample size in advance, and investigators knew the group allocation. In validation, the model predicted progression to ophthalmopathy with over 60% sensitivity and less than 75% specificity, a median of about 6 months before onset. Most expanded thyroid clonotypes (frequency above 0.001) were also detected in blood, suggesting blood repertoires may reflect thyroid immune responses. In cross-validation, a model built on a 13 V-J signature told ophthalmopathy apart from stable hyperthyroidism with over 85% sensitivity and 81% to 82% specificity, and in testing the same model reached 80%/75%.

Stable Graves' hyperthyroidism was defined as no progression to ophthalmopathy during 18 months of follow-up. Hyperthyroidism patients were newly diagnosed, with disease duration under 2 months, and aged 18 to 65 years. Patients with uncontrolled infections, other autoimmune diseases, pregnancy or lactation were excluded. Diagnoses relied on clinical symptoms, serum thyroxine and TRAb, thyroid ultrasound and orbital computed tomography. Ficoll-Paque density gradient centrifugation was used to isolate PBMCs from 10 ml of fresh peripheral blood. Total RNA was extracted with Trizol reagent, and quality was checked on an Agilent 2100 Bioanalyzer. The TCR beta CDR3 regions were amplified from RNA transcripts. The first round of RT-PCR for the TCR CDR3 was performed with the HTBI primer set and the Qiagen OneStep RT-PCR kit. Libraries were constructed in a second round of multiplex PCR, after which size selection and purification were carried out. Libraries were sequenced paired-end with 100 bp reads on an Illumina HiSeq2000. Per the original workflow: SOAPnuke was used to process the raw data, removing reads that contained adapters or uncalled bases, had a mean Phred below 15, or lacked an exact match to the constant primer or identifier. COPE v1.2.5 was used to merge the high-quality paired reads, and each unique nucleotide sequence was defined as a clonotype. Clonotypes were aligned to IMGT TRBV, TRBD and TRBJ reference segments using MiTCR v1.1. The analysis was restricted to V-J combinations with a frequency above 0.0001, which together covered just over 98% of the repertoires. The TCS score was defined as F50 (clonal expansion) divided by E x V (chaos), with BLOSUM62-based TCRdist calculated between CDR3 peptides within each V-J. Welch's t-statistics and random forest reduced around 550 V-J features to 13, which were used in a naive Bayes classifier (R e1071). TCRdb took the public reads, trimmed them with fastp at Q25, ran MiXCR for clone calling and kept in-frame beta chains. Under each unique CDR3 protein, matching rows form one entry showing the most common genes and DNA. TCRdb's processing, not the authors' own work, is the source of the V and J calls. The sample table contains some 200,000 distinct CDR3 sequences; only one count was recorded for approximately 16% of them. The top ten clones comprise about 50% of the sample.

From the cysteine up to the phenylalanine, the CDR3 has a length of 13 residues. Only the CDR3 DNA is retained, 39 bases long and in frame from the first base. Trimmed from V: 6 bases; trimmed from J: 3 bases; junction bases lacking a gene match: 4. In the germline V gene, CDR1 corresponds to SQVTM and CDR2 to ANQGSEA. In this chain, TRBV29-1 is recombined with TRBJ2-7; the junction holds 11 bases that match TRBD2. Sequencing input: blood. This TCR was sampled from a woman between 45 and 60 years old with Graves' hyperthyroidism. CDR3 sequence: CSVHLAGGYEQYF. The DNA sequence follows: TGCAGCGTCCATCTAGCGGGAGGCTACGAGCAGTACTTC.